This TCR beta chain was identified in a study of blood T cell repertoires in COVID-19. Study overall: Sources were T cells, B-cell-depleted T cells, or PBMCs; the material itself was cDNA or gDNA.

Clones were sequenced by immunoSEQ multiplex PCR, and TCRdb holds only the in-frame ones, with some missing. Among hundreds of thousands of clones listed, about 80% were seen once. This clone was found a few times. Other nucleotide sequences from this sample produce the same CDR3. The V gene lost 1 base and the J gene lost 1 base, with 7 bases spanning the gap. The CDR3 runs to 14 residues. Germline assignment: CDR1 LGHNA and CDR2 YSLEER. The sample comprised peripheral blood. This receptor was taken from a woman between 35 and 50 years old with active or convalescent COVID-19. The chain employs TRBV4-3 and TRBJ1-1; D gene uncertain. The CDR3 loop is CASSQGQTNTEAFF. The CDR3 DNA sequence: TGCGCCAGCAGCCAAGGACAAACGAACACTGAAGCTTTCTTT.